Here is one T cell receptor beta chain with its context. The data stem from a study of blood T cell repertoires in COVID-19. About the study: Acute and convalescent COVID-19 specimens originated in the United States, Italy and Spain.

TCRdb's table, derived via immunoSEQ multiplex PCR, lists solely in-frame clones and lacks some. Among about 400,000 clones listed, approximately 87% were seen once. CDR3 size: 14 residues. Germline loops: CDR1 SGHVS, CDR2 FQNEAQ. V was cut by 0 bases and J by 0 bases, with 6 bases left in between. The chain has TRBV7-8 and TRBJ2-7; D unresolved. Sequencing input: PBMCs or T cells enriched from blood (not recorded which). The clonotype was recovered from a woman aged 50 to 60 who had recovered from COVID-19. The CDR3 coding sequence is TGTGCCAGCAGCTTAGCGCAGGTCTCCTACGAGCAGTACTTC. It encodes CASSLAQVSYEQYF.